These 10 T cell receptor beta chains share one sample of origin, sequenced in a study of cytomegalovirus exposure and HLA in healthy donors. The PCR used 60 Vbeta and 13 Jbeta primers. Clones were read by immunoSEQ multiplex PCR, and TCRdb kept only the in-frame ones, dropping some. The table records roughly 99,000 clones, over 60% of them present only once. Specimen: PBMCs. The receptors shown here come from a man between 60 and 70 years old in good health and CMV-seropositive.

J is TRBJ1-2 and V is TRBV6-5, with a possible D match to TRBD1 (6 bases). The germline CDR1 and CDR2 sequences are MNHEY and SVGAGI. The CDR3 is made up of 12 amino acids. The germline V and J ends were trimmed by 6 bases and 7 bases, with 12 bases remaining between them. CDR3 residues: CASRSGTFGYTF. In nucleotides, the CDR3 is TGTGCCAGCAGATCCGGGACATTTGGCTACACCTTC.

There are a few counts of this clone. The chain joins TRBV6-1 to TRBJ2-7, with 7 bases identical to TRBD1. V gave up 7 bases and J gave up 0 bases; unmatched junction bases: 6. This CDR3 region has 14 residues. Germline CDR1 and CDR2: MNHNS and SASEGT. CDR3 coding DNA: TGTGCCAGCACCGGGACAGACAACTCCTACGAGCAGTACTTC. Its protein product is CASTGTDNSYEQYF.

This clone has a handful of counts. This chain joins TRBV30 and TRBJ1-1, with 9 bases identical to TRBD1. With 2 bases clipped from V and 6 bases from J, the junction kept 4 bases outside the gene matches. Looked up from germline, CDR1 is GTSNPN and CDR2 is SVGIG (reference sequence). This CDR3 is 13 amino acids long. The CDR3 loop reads CAWSPTGGPEAFF. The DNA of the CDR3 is TGTGCCTGGAGTCCGACAGGGGGACCTGAAGCTTTCTTT.

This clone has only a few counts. The CDR3: CAISDWGPEGYTF. CDR3 DNA sequence: TGTGCCATCAGTGACTGGGGGCCGGAGGGCTACACCTTC. The chain recombines TRBV10-3 with TRBJ1-2; possibly TRBD1 for D (6 bases). Germline V lookup: CDR1 ENHRY, CDR2 SYGVKD. V lost 3 bases, J lost 8 bases, and 13 bases lay in between. The CDR3 runs to 13 residues.

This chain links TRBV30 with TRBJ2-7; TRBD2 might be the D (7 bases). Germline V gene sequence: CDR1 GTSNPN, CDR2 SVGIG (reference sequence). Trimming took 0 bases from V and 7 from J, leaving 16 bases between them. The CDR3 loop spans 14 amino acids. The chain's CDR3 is CAWSVLGGAWEQYF. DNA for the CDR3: TGTGCCTGGAGTGTATTAGGGGGGGCCTGGGAGCAGTACTTC.

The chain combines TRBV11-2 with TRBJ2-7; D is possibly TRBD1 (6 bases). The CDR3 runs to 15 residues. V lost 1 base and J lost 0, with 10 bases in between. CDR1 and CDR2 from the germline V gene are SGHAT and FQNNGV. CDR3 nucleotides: TGTGCCAGCAGCTTAGGGGCAGGGGTCTCCTACGAGCAGTACTTC. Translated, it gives CASSLGAGVSYEQYF.

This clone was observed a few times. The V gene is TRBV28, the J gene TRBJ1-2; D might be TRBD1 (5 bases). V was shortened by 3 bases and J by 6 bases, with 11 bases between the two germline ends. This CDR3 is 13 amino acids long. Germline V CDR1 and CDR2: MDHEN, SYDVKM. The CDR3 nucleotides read TGTGCCAGCAGTTTTCTCGCCAGGGATGGCTACACCTTC. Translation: CASSFLARDGYTF.

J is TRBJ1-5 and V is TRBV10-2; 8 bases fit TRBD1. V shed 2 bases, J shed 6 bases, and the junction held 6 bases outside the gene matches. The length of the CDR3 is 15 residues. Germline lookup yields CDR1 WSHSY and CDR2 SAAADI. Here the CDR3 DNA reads TGCGCCAGCAGTGAGAGTTCAGGGGGCGCTCAGCCCCAGCATTTT. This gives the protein CASSESSGGAQPQHF.

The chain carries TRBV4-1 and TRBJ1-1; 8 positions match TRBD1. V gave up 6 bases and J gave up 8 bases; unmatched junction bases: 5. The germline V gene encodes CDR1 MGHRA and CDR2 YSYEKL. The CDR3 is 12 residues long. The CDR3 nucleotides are TGCGCCAGCAGTCCAGGGGGCGCCGAAGCTTTCTTT. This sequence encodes CASSPGGAEAFF.

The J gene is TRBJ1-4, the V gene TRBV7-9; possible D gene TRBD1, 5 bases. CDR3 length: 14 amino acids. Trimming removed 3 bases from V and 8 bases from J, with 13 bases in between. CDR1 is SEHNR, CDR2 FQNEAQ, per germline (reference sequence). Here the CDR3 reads CASSLGQGVEKLFF. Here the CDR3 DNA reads TGTGCCAGCAGCTTGGGTCAGGGTGTCGAAAAACTGTTTTTT.